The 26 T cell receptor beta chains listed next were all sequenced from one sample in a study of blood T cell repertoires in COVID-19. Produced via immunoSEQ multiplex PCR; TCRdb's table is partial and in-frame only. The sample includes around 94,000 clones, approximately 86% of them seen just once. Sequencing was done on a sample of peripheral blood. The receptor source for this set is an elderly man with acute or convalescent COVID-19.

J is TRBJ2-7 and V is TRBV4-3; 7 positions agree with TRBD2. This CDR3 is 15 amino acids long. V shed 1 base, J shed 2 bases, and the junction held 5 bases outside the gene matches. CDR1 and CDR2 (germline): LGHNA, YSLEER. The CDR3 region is CASSQGRGTTYEQYF. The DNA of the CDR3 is TGCGCCAGCAGCCAAGGAAGAGGGACTACCTACGAGCAGTACTTC.

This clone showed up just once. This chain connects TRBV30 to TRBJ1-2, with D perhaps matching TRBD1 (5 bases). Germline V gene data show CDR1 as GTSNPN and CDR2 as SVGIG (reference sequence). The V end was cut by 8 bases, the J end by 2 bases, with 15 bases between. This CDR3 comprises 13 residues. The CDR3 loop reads CAGTVILNYGYTF. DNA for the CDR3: TGTGCCGGGACGGTTATCTTAAACTATGGCTACACCTTC.

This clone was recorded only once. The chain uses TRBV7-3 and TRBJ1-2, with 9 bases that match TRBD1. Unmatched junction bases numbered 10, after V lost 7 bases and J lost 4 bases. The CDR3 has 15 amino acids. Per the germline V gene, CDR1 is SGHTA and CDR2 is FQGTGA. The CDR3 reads CASTKTGGRVYGYTF. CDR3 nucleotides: TGTGCCAGCACGAAAACAGGGGGCAGAGTCTATGGCTACACCTTC.

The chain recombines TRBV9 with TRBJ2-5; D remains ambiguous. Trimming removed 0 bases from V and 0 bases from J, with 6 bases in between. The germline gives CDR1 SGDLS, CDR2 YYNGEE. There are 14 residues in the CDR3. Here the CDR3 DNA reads TGTGCCAGCAGCGTAGCGAGTTACCAAGAGACCCAGTACTTC. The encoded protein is CASSVASYQETQYF.

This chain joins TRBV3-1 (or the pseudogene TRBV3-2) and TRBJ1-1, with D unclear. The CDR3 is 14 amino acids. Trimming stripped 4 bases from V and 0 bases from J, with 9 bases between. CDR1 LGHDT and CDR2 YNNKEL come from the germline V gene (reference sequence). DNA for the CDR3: TGTGCCAGCAGCCCGGGTCCGGTGAACACTGAAGCTTTCTTT. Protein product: CASSPGPVNTEAFF.

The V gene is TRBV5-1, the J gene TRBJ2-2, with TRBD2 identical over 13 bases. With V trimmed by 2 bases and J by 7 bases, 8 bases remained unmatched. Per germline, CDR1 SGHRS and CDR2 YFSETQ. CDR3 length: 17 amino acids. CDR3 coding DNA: TGCGCCAGCAGCTTAATACTAGCGGGAGGGCCCGTCGGGGAGCTGTTTTTT. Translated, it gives CASSLILAGGPVGELFF.

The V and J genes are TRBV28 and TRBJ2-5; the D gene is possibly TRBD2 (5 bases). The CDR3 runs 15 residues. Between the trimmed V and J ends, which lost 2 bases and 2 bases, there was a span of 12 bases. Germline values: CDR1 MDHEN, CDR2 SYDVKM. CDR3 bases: TGTGCCAGCAGTTTACCCCTCGGAGGTCAAGAGACCCAGTACTTC. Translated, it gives CASSLPLGGQETQYF.

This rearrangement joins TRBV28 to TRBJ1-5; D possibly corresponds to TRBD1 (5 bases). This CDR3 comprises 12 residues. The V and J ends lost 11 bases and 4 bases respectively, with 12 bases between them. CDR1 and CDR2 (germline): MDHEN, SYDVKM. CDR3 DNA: TGTGCCTCAAGGGGCGTGAATCAGCCCCAGCATTTT. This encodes CASRGVNQPQHF.

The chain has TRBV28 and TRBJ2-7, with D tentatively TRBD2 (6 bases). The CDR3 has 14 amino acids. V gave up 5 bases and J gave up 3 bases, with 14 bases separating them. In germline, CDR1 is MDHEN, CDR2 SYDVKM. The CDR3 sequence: CASSPLSSVYEQYF. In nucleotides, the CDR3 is TGTGCCAGCAGTCCGCTCTCTAGCGTCTACGAGCAGTACTTC.

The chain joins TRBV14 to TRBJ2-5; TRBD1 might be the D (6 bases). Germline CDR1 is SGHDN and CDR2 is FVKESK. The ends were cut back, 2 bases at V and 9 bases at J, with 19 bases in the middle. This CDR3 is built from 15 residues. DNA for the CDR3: TGTGCCAGCAGCCAAACTCGCGCCCCCCCAGGGGCCCAGTACTTC. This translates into CASSQTRAPPGAQYF.

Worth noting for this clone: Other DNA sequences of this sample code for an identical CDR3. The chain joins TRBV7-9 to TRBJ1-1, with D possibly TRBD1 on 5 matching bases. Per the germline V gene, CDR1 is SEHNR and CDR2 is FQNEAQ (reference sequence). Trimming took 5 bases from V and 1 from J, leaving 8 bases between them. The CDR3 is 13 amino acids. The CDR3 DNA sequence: TGTGCCAGCAGCCTCGGACAGAACACTGAAGCTTTCTTT. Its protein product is CASSLGQNTEAFF.

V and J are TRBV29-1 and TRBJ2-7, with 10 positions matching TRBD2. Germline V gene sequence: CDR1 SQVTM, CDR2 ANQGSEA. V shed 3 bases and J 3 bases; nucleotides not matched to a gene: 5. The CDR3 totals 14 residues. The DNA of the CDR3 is TGCAGCGTTGATCCTAGCGGGAGTCGCTACGAGCAGTACTTC. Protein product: CSVDPSGSRYEQYF.

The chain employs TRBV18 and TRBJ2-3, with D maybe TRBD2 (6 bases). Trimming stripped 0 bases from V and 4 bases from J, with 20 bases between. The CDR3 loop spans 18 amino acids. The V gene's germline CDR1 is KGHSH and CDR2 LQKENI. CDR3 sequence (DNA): TGTGCCAGCTCACCACCGGGGGGAGGCCGATACTTGGCAGATACGCAGTATTTT. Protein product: CASSPPGGGRYLADTQYF.

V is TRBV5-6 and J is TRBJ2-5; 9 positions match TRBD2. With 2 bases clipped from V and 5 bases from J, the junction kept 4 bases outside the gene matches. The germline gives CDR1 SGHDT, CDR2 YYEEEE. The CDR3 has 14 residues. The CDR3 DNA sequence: TGTGCCAGCAGCTTTAGCGGGAGCCGGGAGACCCAGTACTTC. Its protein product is CASSFSGSRETQYF.

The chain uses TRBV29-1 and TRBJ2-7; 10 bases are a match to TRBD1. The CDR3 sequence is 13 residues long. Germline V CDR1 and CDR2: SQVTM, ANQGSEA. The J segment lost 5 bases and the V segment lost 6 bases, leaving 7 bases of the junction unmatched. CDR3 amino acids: CSVRTGGSNEQYF. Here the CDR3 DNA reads TGCAGCGTCCGGACAGGGGGAAGTAACGAGCAGTACTTC.

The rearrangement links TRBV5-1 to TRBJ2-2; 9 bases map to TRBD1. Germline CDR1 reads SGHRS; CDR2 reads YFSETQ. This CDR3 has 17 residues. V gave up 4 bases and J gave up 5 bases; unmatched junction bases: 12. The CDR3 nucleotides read TGCGCCAGCAGCCCGGGACAGGGAAATTCGGGGACCGGGGAGCTGTTTTTT. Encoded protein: CASSPGQGNSGTGELFF.

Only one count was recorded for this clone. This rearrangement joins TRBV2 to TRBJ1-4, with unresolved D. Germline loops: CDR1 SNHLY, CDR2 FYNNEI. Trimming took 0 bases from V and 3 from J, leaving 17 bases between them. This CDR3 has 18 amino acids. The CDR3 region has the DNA TGTGCCAGCAGTGAAGCGCTTAGAGGGTTTTGGCCTAATGAAAAACTGTTTTTT. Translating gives CASSEALRGFWPNEKLFF.

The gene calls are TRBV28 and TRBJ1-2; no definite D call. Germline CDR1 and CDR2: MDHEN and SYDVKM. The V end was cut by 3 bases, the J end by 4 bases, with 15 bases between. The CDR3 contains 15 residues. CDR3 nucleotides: TGTGCCAGCAGTTTGGTACAGCCTATAACCTATGGCTACACCTTC. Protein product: CASSLVQPITYGYTF.

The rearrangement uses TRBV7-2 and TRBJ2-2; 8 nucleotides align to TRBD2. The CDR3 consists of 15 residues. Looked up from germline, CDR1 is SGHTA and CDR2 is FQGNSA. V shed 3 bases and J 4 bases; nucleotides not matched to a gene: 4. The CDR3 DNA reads TGTGCCAGCAGCTTGAGCGGGAGTAGCACCGGGGAGCTGTTTTTT. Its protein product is CASSLSGSSTGELFF.

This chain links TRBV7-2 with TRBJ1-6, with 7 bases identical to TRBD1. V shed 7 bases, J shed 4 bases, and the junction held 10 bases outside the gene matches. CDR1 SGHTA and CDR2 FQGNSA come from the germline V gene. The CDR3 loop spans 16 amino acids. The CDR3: CASTLRGGGYNSPLHF. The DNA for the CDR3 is TGTGCCAGCACCCTACGAGGGGGCGGTTATAATTCACCCCTCCACTTT.

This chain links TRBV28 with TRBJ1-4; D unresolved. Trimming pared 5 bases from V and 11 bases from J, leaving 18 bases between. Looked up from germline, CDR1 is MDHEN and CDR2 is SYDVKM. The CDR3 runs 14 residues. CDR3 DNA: TGTGCCAGCAGTGACGGTCCCATCGGGAGGAAACTGTTTTTT. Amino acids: CASSDGPIGRKLFF.

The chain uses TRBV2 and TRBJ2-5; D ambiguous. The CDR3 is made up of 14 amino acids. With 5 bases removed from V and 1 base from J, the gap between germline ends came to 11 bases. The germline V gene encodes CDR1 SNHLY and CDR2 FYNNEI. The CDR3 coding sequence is TGTGCCAGCAGTAGAGGTCTAACCCAAGAGACCCAGTACTTC. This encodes CASSRGLTQETQYF.

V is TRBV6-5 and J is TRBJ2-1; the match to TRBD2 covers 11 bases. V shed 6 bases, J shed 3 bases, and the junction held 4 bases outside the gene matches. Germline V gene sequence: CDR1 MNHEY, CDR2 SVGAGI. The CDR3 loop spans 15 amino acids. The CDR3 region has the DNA TGTGCCAGCAGAAACCTAGCGGGAGGCTACAATGAGCAGTTCTTC. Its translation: CASRNLAGGYNEQFF.

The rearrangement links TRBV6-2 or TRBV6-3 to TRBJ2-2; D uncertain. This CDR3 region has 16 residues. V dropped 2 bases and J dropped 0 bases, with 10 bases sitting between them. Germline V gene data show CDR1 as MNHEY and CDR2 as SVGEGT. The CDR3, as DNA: TGTGCCAGCAGTTACCCCCAGACACCGAACACCGGGGAGCTGTTTTTT. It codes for CASSYPQTPNTGELFF.

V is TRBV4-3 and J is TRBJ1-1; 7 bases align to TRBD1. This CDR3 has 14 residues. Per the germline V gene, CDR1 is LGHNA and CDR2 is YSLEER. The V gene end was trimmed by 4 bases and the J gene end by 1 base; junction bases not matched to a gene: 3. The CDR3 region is CASSLGQANTEAFF. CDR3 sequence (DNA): TGCGCCAGCAGCCTTGGACAGGCGAACACTGAAGCTTTCTTT.

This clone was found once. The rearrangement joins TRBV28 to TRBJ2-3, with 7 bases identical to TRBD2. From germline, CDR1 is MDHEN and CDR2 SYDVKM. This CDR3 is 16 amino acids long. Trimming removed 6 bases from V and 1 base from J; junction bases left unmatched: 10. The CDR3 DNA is TGTGCCAGCAGACTAAGGGAGGGCCCCGGCACAGATACGCAGTATTTT. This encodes CASRLREGPGTDTQYF.